This T cell receptor (beta chain) came from a study of CD8 T cells in Susac syndrome. Matching for age and sex applied to the controls, who were healthy donors. Negative magnetic isolation gave CD8+ and CD4+ cells; FACS enriched CD8+ TEMRA. Germline CDR1 is SQVTM and CDR2 is ANQGSEA. Trimming took 5 bases from V and 3 from J; bases not matched to a gene: 8. The CDR3 is 15 residues long. Random hexamers were used to reverse transcribe the RNA input (roughly 0.5 to 1 ug). The authors amplified TCR beta CDR3 across 54 Vbeta and 13 Jbeta using immunoSEQ multiplex PCR. TCRdb re-called the immunoSEQ multiplex PCR reads with MiXCR, one entry per CDR3 protein. This sample yields under 200,000 distinct CDR3 sequences, of which approximately 94% are seen a single time; 0.1% belongs to the top ten.

This sequence originates from a human donor in good health. V and J are TRBV29-1 and TRBJ2-3; TRBD1 matches 10 bases. Sequencing was performed on CD4+ T cells from PBMCs. CDR3 nucleotides: TGCAGCGTTCGGGACAGGGGAATATTGACAGATACGCAGTATTTT. The encoded protein is CSVRDRGILTDTQYF.